This TCR beta chain was observed in a study of control samples from healthy donors and cancer patients. The CDR3 runs to 14 residues. The germline CDR1 and CDR2 sequences are SGHTA and FQGNSA. The ends lost 1 base at V and 6 bases at J; junction bases unmatched: 2. Here immunoSEQ multiplex PCR was the method, and the copy in TCRdb shows in-frame clones only, minus some. The sample shows about 140,000 clones, around nine tenths of them seen only once. Sequencing was performed on blood. The V call is TRBV7-2, the J call TRBJ2-3; 9 nucleotides line up with TRBD2. The origin of this receptor is a woman aged 30 to 39 in good health. CDR3 loop: CASSLGGGADTQYF. The CDR3 DNA reads TGTGCCAGCAGCTTAGGCGGGGGGGCGGATACGCAGTATTTT.